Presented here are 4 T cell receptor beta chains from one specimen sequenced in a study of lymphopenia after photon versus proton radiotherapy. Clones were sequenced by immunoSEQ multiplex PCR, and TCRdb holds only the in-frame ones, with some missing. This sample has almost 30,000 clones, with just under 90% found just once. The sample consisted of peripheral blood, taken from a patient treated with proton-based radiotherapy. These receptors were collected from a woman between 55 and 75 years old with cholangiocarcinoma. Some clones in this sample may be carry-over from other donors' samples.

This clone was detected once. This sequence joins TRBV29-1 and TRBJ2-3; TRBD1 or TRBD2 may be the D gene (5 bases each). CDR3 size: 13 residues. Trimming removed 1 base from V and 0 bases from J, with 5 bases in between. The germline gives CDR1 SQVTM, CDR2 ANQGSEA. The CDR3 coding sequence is TGCAGCGTTGAAGGGGACAGCACAGATACGCAGTATTTT. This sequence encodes CSVEGDSTDTQYF.

The CDR3 nucleotides are TGTGCCAGCTCACGACACCCGGGACAGGGGGTGTACGAGCAGTACTTC. It yields the protein CASSRHPGQGVYEQYF. The V gene is TRBV18, the J gene TRBJ2-7; 11 nucleotides agree with TRBD1. The germline gives CDR1 KGHSH, CDR2 LQKENI. V was pared by 4 bases and J by 4 bases, with 9 bases of the junction left unmatched. The CDR3 covers 16 residues. The complete variable domain, with remaining parts taken from reference TRBV18 and TRBJ2-7, reads NAGVMQNPRHLVRRRGQEARLRCSPMKGHSHVYWYRQLPEEGLKFMVYLQKENIIDESGMPKERFSAEFPKEGPSILRIQQVVRGDSAAYFCASSRHPGQGVYEQYFGPGTRLTVT.

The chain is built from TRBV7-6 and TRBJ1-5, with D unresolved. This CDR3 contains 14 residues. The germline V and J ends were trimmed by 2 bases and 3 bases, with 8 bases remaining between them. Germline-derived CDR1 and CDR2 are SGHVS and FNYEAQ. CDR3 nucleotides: TGTGCCAGCAGCTTATTTGGCACCAATCAGCCCCAGCATTTT. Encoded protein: CASSLFGTNQPQHF.

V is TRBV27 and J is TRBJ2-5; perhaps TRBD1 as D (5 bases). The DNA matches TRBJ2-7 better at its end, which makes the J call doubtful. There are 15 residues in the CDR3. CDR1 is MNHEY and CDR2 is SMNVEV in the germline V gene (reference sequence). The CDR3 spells CASSLTTGISYEQYF. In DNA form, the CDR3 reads TGTGCCAGCAGTTTAACAACAGGTATTTCCTACGAGCAGTACTTC.